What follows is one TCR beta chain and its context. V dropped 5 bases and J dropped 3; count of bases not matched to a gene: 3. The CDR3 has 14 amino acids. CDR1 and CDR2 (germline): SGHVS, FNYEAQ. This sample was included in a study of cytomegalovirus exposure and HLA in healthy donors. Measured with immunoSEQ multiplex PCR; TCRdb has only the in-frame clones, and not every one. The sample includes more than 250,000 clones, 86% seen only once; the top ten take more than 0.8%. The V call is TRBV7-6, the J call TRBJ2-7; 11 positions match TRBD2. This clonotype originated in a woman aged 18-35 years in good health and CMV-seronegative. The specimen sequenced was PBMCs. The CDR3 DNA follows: TGTGCCAGCAGCCCAGGACTAGCGGGCTACGAGCAGTACTTC. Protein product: CASSPGLAGYEQYF.